This paragraph covers one TCR beta chain sequence. TCRdb independently ran MiXCR on the RT-PCR reads; one entry per CDR3 protein. The table shows 650,000 to 800,000 distinct CDR3 sequences, with 12% to 15% occurring only once. The CDR3 is 14 residues long. With V trimmed by 4 bases and J by 4 bases, 5 bases remained unmatched. Germline V lookup: CDR1 KGHDR, CDR2 SFDVKD. The sample taken for sequencing was memory CD4+ T cells from blood. This chain connects TRBV24-1 to TRBJ2-5; 7 nucleotides agree with TRBD1. This TCR was recovered from a female donor in good health, serving as a healthy control. The CDR3 nucleotides are TGTGCCACCAGTGACCGGGACAGTCGAGAGACCCAGTACTTC. This translates into CATSDRDSRETQYF.